This TCR beta chain emerged from a study of a mutant IDH1 vaccine in newly diagnosed glioma. Study-wide background: Patients had received radiotherapy, temozolomide, or both previously, most receiving both. Study-wide results and limits: The occurrence of vaccine-induced immune responses was seen in 90% to 95% of patients. Apparently, pseudoprogression bore no relation to changes among the top peripheral T cell clonotypes.

Concerning this clone itself: Antigen: not known.

Some clones are missing from TCRdb's copy, which holds only in-frame ones; the method was immunoSEQ multiplex PCR. Among fewer than 45,000 clones, roughly 92% were seen once, and the ten largest hold approximately 20%. The CDR3 runs to 16 residues. Germline trimming cut 0 bases from V and 5 bases from J; bases unmatched to any gene: 9. Per germline, CDR1 LNHNV and CDR2 YYDKDF (reference sequence). The time point was: baseline, week 1 (first vaccination visit). Documented treatment: pre-vaccination baseline after standard-of-care therapy. Donors harbored newly found WHO grade 3 or 4 IDH1-mutant, ATRX-lost astrocytomas.

The material sequenced was PBMCs, taken from a glioma patient treated with radiotherapy, temozolomide or both. The V call is TRBV15, the J call TRBJ1-1, with 7 bases that match TRBD1. This TCR was sampled from a man between 18 and 35 years old with glioma. CDR3 residues: CATSRDYGDRVTEAFF. The CDR3 coding sequence is TGTGCCACCAGCAGAGATTATGGAGACAGGGTAACTGAAGCTTTCTTT.